This T cell receptor (beta chain) was sequenced in a study of cytomegalovirus exposure and HLA in healthy donors. It was with 60 Vbeta and 13 Jbeta primers that the PCR ran. Libraries were prepared by immunoSEQ multiplex PCR; TCRdb keeps only in-frame clonotypes and omits some of them. The sample carries 200,000 or so clones, less than 85% recorded once. With regard to this clone: No antigen is known for it.

Per germline, CDR1 SGDLS and CDR2 YYNGEE. This CDR3 has 15 amino acids. V was clipped by 4 bases and J by 0 bases, with 10 bases between them. Overall study findings and caveats: Productive status was seen about 87% or about 30% of the time for most TCR beta V segments in an earlier analysis.

The chain carries TRBV9 and TRBJ1-4, with D possibly being TRBD1 (6 bases). Sequencing used PBMCs. The TCR was taken from a man aged 18 to 30 in good health and CMV-seronegative. The CDR3 nucleotides are TGTGCCAGCAGCTCAGGGGAGACAACTAATGAAAAACTGTTTTTT. Translating gives CASSSGETTNEKLFF.